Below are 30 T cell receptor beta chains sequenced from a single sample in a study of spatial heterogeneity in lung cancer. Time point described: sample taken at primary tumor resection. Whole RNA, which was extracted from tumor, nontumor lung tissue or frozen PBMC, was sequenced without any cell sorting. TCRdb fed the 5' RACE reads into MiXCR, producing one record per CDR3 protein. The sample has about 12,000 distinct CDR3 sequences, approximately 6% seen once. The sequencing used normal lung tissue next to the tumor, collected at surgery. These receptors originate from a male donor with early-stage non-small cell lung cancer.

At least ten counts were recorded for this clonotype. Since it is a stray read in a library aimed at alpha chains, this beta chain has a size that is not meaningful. DNA of the CDR3: TGCAGCGTTGAAGAGAGGGTAGCGGGAGGGCCTTCAGTAATCTATGAGCAGTTCTTC. Amino acids: CSVEERVAGGPSVIYEQFF. The chain uses TRBV29-1 and TRBJ2-1; 11 positions agree with TRBD2. The CDR3 is 19 residues long. The germline CDR1 and CDR2 sequences are SQVTM and ANQGSEA. V trimming: 0 bases; J trimming: 8 bases; junction bases outside the gene matches: 18.

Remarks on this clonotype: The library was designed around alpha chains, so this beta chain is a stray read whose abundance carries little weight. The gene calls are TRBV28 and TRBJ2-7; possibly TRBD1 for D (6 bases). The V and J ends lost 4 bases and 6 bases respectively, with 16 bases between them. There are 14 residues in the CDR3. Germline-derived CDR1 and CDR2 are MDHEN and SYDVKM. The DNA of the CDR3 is TGTGCCAGCAGTTATATACAGGGAACGGGCGAGCAGTACTTC. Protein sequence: CASSYIQGTGEQYF. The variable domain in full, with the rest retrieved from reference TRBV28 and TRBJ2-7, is DVKVTQSSRYLVKRTGEKVFLECVQDMDHENMFWYRQDPGLGLRLIYFSYDVKMKEKGDIPEGYSVSREKKERFSLILESASTNQTSMYLCASSYIQGTGEQYFGPGTRLTVT.

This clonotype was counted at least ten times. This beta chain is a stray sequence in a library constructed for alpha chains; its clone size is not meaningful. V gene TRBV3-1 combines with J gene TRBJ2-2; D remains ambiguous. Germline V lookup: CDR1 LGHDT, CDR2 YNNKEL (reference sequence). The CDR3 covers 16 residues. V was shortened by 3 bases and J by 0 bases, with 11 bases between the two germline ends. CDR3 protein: CASSHIRNSNTGELFF. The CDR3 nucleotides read TGTGCCAGCAGCCATATCCGGAACTCGAACACCGGGGAGCTGTTTTTT.

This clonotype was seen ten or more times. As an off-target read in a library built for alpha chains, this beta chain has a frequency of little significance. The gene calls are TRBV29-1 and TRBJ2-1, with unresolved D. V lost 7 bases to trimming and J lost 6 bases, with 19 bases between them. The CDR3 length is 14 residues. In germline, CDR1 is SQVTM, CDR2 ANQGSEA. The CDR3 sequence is CSAPPGVGLNEQFF. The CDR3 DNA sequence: TGCAGCGCTCCCCCGGGCGTGGGCCTCAATGAGCAGTTCTTC.

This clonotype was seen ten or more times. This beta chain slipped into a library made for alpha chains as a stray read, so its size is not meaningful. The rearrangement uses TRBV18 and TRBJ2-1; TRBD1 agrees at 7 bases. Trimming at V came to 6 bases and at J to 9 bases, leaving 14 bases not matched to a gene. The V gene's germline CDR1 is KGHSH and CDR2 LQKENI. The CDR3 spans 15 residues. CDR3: CASSIDRVGVGEQFF. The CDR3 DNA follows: TGTGCCAGCTCTATCGACAGGGTAGGAGTGGGTGAGCAGTTCTTC.

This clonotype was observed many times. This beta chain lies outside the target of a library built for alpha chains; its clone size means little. CDR3: CATSDPLLEDRGGYTF. The DNA of the CDR3 is TGTGCCACCAGTGATCCCCTCCTCGAGGACAGGGGCGGCTACACCTTC. The V call is TRBV24-1, the J call TRBJ1-2; 9 positions match TRBD1. This CDR3 contains 16 residues. CDR1 is KGHDR and CDR2 is SFDVKD in the germline V gene. Trimming cost V 3 bases and J 8 bases; bases outside gene matches: 12.

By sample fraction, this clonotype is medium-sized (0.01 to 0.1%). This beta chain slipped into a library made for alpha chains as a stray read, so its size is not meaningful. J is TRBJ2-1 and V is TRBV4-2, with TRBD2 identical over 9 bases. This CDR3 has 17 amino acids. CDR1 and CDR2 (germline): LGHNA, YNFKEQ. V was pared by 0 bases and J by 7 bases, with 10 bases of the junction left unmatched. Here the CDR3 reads CASSQDHRGSGRNEQFF. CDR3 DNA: TGTGCCAGCAGCCAAGATCATCGGGGTAGCGGGAGAAATGAGCAGTTCTTC.

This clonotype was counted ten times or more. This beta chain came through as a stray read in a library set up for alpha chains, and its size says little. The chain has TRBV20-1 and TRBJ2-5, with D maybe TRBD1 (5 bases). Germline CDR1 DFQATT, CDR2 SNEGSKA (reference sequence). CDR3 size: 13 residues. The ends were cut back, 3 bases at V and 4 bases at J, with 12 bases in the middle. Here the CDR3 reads CSARQGSRETQYF. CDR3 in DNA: TGCAGTGCTAGGCAGGGATCCCGAGAGACCCAGTACTTC.

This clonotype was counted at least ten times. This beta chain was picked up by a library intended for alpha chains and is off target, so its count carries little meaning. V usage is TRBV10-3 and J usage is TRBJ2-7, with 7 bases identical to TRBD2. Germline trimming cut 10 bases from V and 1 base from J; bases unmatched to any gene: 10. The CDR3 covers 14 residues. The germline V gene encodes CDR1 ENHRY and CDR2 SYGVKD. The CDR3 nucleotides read TGTGCCACCGCTGCTAGCGGAGGGTCCTACGAGCAGTACTTC. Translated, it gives CATAASGGSYEQYF.

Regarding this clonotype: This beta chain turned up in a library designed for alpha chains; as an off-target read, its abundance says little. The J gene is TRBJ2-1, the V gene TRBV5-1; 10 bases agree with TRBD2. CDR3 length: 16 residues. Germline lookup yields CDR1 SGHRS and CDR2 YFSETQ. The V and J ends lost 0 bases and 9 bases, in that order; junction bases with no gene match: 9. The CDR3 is CASSLGALAGVGEQFF. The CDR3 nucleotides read TGCGCCAGCAGCTTGGGAGCCCTAGCGGGAGTAGGTGAGCAGTTCTTC.

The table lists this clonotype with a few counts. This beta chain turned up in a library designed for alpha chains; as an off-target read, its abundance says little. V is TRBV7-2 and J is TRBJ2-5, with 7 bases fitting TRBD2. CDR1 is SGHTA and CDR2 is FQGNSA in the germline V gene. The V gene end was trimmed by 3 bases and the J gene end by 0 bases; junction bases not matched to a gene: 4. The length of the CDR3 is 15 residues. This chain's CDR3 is CASSFPSGYQETQYF. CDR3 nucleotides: TGTGCCAGCAGCTTCCCTAGCGGCTACCAAGAGACCCAGTACTTC.

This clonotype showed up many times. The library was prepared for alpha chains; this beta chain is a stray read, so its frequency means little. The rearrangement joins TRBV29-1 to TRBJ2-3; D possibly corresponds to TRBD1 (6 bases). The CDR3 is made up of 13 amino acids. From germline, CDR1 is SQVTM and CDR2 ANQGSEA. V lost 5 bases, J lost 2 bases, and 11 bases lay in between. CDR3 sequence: CSVPGTLTDTQYF. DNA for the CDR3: TGCAGCGTTCCAGGGACACTCACAGATACGCAGTATTTT.

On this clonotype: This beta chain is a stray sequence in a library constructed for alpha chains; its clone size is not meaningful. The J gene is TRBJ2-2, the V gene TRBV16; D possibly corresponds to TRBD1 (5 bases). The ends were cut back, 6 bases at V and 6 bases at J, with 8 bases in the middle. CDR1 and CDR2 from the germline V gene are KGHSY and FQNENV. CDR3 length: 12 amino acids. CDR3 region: CASSPRAGELFF. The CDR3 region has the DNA TGTGCCAGCAGTCCCAGGGCCGGGGAGCTGTTTTTT.

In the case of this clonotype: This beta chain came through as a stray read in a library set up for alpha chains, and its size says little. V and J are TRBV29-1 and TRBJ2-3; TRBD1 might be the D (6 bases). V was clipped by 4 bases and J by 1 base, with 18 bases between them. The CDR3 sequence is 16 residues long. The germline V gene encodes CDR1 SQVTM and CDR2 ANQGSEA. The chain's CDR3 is CSVGGDTEGRTDTQYF. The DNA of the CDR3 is TGCAGCGTTGGAGGGGACACCGAAGGCCGCACAGATACGCAGTATTTT.

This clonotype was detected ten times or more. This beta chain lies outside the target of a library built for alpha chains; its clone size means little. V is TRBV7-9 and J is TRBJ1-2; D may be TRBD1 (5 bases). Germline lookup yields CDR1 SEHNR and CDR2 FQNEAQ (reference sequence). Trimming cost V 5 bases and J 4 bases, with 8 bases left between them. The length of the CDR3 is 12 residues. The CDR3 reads CASSTGTYGYTF. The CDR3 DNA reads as TGTGCCAGCAGCACAGGCACCTATGGCTACACCTTC.

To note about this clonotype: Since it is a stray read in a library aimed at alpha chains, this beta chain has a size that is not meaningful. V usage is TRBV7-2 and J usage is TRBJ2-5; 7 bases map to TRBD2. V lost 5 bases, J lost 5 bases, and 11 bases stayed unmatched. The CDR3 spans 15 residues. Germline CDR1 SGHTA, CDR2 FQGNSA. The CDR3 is CASSLPGGSQETQYF. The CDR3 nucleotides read TGTGCCAGCAGCCTCCCCGGGGGGAGCCAGGAGACCCAGTACTTC.

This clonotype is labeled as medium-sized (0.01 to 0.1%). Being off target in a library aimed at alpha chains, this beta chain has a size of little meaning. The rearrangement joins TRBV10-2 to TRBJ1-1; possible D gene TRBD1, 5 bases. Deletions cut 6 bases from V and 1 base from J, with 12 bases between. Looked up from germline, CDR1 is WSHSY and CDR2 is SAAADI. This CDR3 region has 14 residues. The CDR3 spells CASRPSGANTEAFF. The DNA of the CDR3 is TGCGCCAGCAGGCCTAGCGGGGCGAACACTGAAGCTTTCTTT.

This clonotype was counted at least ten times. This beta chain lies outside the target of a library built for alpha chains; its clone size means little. DNA of the CDR3: TGTGCCAGCAGCCTAAACAGCGGGGAACAAGAGACCCAGTACTTC. As protein: CASSLNSGEQETQYF. This chain uses TRBV7-6 with TRBJ2-5; the match to TRBD2 covers 7 bases. Germline CDR1 and CDR2: SGHVS and FNYEAQ. The CDR3 has 15 amino acids. Germline trimming cut 5 bases from V and 2 bases from J; bases unmatched to any gene: 8.

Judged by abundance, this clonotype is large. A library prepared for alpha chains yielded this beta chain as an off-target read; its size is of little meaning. The CDR3 region is CASSVSGLRDEQFF. The CDR3 DNA follows: TGCGCCAGCAGTGTCAGCGGACTTCGAGATGAGCAGTTCTTC. V is TRBV10-2 and J is TRBJ2-1; the D gene is possibly TRBD2 (5 bases). V was clipped by 4 bases and J by 8 bases, with 15 bases between them. The CDR3 sequence is 14 residues long. The germline V gene encodes CDR1 WSHSY and CDR2 SAAADI.

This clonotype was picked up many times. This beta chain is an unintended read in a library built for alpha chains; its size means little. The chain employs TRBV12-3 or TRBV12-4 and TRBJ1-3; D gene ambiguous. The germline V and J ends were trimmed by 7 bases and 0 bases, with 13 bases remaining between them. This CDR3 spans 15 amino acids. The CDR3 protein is CASKMTGTSGNTIYF. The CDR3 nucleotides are TGTGCCAGCAAGATGACCGGAACCTCTGGAAACACCATATATTTT.

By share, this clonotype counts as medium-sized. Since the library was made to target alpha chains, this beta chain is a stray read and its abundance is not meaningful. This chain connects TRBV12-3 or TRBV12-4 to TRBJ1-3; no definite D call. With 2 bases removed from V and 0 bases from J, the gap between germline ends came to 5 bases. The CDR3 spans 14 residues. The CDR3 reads CASSLRHSGNTIYF. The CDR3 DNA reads TGTGCCAGCAGTTTACGCCACTCTGGAAACACCATATATTTT.

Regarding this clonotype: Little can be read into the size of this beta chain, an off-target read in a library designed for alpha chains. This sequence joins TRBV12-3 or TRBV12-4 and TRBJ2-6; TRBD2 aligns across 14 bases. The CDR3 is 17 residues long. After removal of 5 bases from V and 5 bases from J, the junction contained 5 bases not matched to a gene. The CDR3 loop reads CASSTTSGRAWANVLTF. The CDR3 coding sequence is TGTGCCAGCAGTACGACTAGCGGGAGGGCATGGGCCAACGTCCTGACTTTC.

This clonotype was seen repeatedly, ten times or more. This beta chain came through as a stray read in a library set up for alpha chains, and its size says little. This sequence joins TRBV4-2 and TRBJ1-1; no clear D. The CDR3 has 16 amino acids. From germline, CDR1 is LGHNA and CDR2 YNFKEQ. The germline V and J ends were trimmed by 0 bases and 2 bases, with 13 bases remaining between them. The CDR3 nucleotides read TGTGCCAGCAGCCAAGAAGGTCCCCCAGAAAACACTGAAGCTTTCTTT. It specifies CASSQEGPPENTEAFF.

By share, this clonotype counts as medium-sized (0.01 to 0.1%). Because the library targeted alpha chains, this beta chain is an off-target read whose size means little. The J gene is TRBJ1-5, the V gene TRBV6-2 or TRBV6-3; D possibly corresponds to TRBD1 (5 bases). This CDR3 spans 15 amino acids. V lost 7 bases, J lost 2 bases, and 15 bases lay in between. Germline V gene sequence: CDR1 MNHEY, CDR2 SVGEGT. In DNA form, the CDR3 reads TGTGCCAGCATGAACGGCAGGGATGGCAATCAGCCCCAGCATTTT. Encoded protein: CASMNGRDGNQPQHF.

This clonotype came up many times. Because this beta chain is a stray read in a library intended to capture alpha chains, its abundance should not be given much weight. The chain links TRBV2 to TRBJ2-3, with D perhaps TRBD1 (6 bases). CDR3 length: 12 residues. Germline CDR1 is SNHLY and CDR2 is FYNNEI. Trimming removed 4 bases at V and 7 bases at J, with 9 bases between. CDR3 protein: CASSADRNTQYF. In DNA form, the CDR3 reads TGTGCCAGCAGTGCCGACAGGAATACGCAGTATTTT.

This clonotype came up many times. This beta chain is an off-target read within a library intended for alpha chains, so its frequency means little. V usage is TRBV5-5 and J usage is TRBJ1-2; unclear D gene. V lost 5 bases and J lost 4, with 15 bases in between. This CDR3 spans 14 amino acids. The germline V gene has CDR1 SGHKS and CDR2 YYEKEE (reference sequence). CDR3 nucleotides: TGTGCCAGCAGTCTTTCCGCCATTGCCTATGGCTACACCTTC. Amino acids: CASSLSAIAYGYTF.

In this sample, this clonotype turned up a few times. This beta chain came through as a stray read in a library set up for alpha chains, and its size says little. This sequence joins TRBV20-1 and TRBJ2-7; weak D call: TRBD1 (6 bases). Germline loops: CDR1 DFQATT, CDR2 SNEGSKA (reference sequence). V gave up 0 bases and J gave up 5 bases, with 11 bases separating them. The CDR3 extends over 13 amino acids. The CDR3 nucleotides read TGCAGTGCTAGAGAGGGCGCAGGGGACGAGCAGTACTTC. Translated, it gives CSAREGAGDEQYF.

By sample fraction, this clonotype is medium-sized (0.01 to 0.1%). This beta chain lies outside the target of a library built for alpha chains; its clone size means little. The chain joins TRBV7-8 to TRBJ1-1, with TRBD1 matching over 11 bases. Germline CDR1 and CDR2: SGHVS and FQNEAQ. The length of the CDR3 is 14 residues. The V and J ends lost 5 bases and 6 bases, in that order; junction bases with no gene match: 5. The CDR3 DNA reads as TGTGCCAGCAGCAAGAGGGACAGGGGGGCTGAAGCTTTCTTT. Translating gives CASSKRDRGAEAFF.

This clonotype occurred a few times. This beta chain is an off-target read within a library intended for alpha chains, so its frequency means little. CDR3: CAISVDDEKLFF. For the CDR3, the DNA is TGTGCCATCAGTGTGGACGATGAAAAACTGTTTTTT. The V and J genes are TRBV10-3 and TRBJ1-4; D unclear. The V end lost 4 bases, the J end lost 6 bases, and 6 bases lay between the germline ends. The germline V gene has CDR1 ENHRY and CDR2 SYGVKD. This CDR3 is 12 amino acids long.

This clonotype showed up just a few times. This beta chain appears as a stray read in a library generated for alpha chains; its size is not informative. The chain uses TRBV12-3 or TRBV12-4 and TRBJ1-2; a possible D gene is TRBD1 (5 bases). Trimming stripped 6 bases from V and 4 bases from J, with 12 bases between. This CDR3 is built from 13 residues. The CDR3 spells CASSPTDFYGYTF. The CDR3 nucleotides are TGTGCCAGCAGCCCGACAGACTTCTATGGCTACACCTTC.